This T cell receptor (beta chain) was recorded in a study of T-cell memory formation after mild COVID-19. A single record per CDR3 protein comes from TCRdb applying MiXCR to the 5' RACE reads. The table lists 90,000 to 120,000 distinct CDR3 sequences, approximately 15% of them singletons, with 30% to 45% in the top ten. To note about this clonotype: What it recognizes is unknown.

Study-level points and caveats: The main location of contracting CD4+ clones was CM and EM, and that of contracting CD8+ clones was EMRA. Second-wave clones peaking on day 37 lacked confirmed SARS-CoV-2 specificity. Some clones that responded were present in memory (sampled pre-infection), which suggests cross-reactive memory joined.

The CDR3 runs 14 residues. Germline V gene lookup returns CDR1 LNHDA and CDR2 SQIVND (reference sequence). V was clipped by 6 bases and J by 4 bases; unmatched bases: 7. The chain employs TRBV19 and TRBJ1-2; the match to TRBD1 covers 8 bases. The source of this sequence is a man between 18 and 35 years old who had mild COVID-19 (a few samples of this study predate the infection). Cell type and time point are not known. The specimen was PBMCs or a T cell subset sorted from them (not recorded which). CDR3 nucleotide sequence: TGTGCCAGTAGGGTACAGGGGGTATTCTATGGCTACACCTTC. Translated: CASRVQGVFYGYTF.